Following are 15 T cell receptor beta chains from one sample sequenced in a study of regulatory T cells in long-lasting Graves disease. With iRepertoire HTBI primers and Arm-PCR of CDR3 regions, TCR beta libraries were built. TCRdb re-called the multiplex PCR reads with MiXCR, one entry per CDR3 protein. This sample carries around 400,000 distinct CDR3 sequences, 15% of them seen once, and the ten largest clones take roughly 8%. Time point of the sample: newly diagnosed GD, antithyroid drugs for less than 3 months. PBMCs provided the RNA from which the TCR library was made. This sample was shared with a second study, whose subject was T cells in Graves' hyperthyroidism and ophthalmopathy.

The sequencing used peripheral blood mononuclear cells (PBMCs), collected at new diagnosis, from a patient treated with antithyroid drugs. Receptors originate from a woman aged 40 to 50 with Graves disease.

The chain carries TRBV19 and TRBJ2-3, with 13 bases matching TRBD2. V dropped 6 bases and J dropped 6; count of bases not matched to a gene: 12. The germline CDR1 and CDR2 sequences are LNHDA and SQIVND (reference sequence). The CDR3 spans 17 residues. The CDR3 loop is CASRPGLAGRAGDTQYF. CDR3 bases: TGTGCCAGTAGGCCGGGACTAGCGGGGAGGGCCGGTGATACGCAGTATTTT.

This clonotype appeared many times. The genes are TRBV7-9 and TRBJ2-7, with 8 positions matching TRBD1. V lost 1 base and J lost 5; bases outside the gene matches: 7. The germline CDR1 and CDR2 sequences are SEHNR and FQNEAQ (reference sequence). The CDR3 consists of 15 residues. CDR3 nucleotides: TGTGCCAGCAGCTTAGTGGCAGGGGGCGCGGACGAGCAGTACTTC. Translation: CASSLVAGGADEQYF.

This clonotype came up many times. A single base separates this from a much larger clone, so it may be a read error. This sequence joins TRBV2 and TRBJ2-1, with 12 bases fitting TRBD2. This CDR3 has 15 amino acids. Germline CDR1 is SNHLY and CDR2 is FYNNEI. The DNA of the CDR3 is TGTGCCAGCAAGAGACTAGCGGGAGTGGCCAATGAGCACTTCTTC. Its protein is CASKRLAGVANEHFF.

The chain recombines TRBV24-1 with TRBJ2-3, with TRBD2 matching over 13 bases. Germline CDR1 is KGHDR and CDR2 is SFDVKD. V lost 10 bases to trimming and J lost 6 bases; unmatched junction nucleotides: 6. This CDR3 is built from 14 residues. In nucleotides, the CDR3 is TGTGCCACTGGGACTAGCGGGGAATACGATACGCAGTATTTT. Encoded protein: CATGTSGEYDTQYF.

This clonotype was seen a handful of times. The chain links TRBV24-1 to TRBJ2-1; TRBD1 matches at 9 bases. The V gene's germline CDR1 is KGHDR and CDR2 SFDVKD. The CDR3 is 16 residues long. V was pared by 0 bases and J by 4 bases, with 3 bases of the junction left unmatched. The CDR3 bases are TGTGCCACCAGTGATTTGGACAGGGGGGATTACAATGAGCAGTTCTTC. It encodes CATSDLDRGDYNEQFF.

This clonotype has only a few counts. The V and J genes are TRBV11-1 and TRBJ2-6; 8 bases match TRBD1. The CDR3 has 16 amino acids. Losses at the gene ends were 6 bases for V and 0 bases for J; bases not matched to a gene: 4. In germline, CDR1 is SGHAT, CDR2 FQDESV (reference sequence). The CDR3 sequence: CASSDRGVSGANVLTF. The DNA for the CDR3 is TGTGCCAGCAGTGACAGGGGAGTCTCTGGGGCCAACGTCCTGACTTTC.

This clonotype was recorded at least ten times. V gene TRBV27 combines with J gene TRBJ2-7, with 7 bases fitting TRBD1. There are 13 residues in the CDR3. The trim removed 5 bases at V and 6 bases at J, leaving 7 bases unmatched. The germline CDR1 and CDR2 sequences are MNHEY and SMNVEV (reference sequence). The CDR3 is CASSPTGLGEQYF. The CDR3 DNA follows: TGTGCCAGCAGTCCGACAGGGTTAGGCGAGCAGTACTTC.

In this sample, this clonotype turned up many times. The J gene is TRBJ1-2, the V gene TRBV20-1, with 12 bases lining up with TRBD1. The V gene end was trimmed by 6 bases and the J gene end by 7 bases; junction bases not matched to a gene: 6. Germline CDR1 DFQATT, CDR2 SNEGSKA (reference sequence). The CDR3 loop spans 13 amino acids. The DNA for the CDR3 is TGCAGTGCGGGGGGACAGGGGGCCGGTGGCTACACCTTC. Amino acids: CSAGGQGAGGYTF.

Of note for this clonotype: A read error may explain this, as a much larger clone is one base away. The rearrangement links TRBV11-3 to TRBJ2-1, with 7 bases lining up with TRBD1. Per the germline V gene, CDR1 is SGHNT and CDR2 is YENEEA. There are 19 residues in the CDR3. With V trimmed by 4 bases and J by 10 bases, 25 bases remained unmatched. CDR3 nucleotides: TGTGCCAGCAGCTCAGGAGGCAGTATCCGGGACAGTACATTCTACGAGCAGTTCTTC. This translates into CASSSGGSIRDSTFYEQFF. Full variable domain (outside the CDR3, taken from reference TRBV11-3 and TRBJ2-1): EAGVVQSPRYKIIEKKQPVAFWCNPISGHNTLYWYLQNLGQGPELLIRYENEEAVDDSQLPKDRFSAERLKGVDSTLKIQPAELGDSAVYLCASSSGGSIRDSTFYEQFFGPGTRLTVL.

This clonotype came up a few times. Here the CDR3 reads CSATELAGEDYEQYF. CDR3 DNA: TGCAGTGCGACTGAACTAGCGGGAGAAGACTACGAGCAGTACTTC. The chain couples TRBV20-1 to TRBJ2-7, with 11 bases lining up with TRBD2. The CDR3 has 15 amino acids. Germline CDR1 and CDR2: DFQATT and SNEGSKA (reference sequence). The V and J ends lost 6 bases and 3 bases, in that order; junction bases with no gene match: 10.

The sample holds many counts of this clonotype. This sequence joins TRBV28 and TRBJ2-7; 11 bases agree with TRBD2. Germline V gives CDR1 MDHEN, CDR2 SYDVKM. Trimming removed 5 bases from V and 0 bases from J; junction bases left unmatched: 9. The CDR3 has 17 residues. The DNA for the CDR3 is TGTGCCAGCAGTCCCCCCCGGGGGACTAGCGGCTCCTACGAGCAGTACTTC. Its translation is CASSPPRGTSGSYEQYF.

This clonotype was observed a few times. The chain links TRBV7-9 to TRBJ2-3; TRBD2 matches 14 bases. The CDR3 is 17 amino acids. Germline CDR1 SEHNR, CDR2 FQNEAQ (reference sequence). After removal of 6 bases from V and 2 bases from J, the junction contained 7 bases not matched to a gene. The chain's CDR3 is CASSQGLAGDFTDTQYF. CDR3 nucleotides: TGTGCCAGCAGTCAGGGACTAGCGGGAGACTTCACAGATACGCAGTATTTT.

The sample holds many counts of this clonotype. The chain couples TRBV27 to TRBJ2-2; D ambiguous. Germline CDR1 is MNHEY and CDR2 is SMNVEV (reference sequence). The CDR3 covers 17 residues. Between the trimmed V and J ends, which lost 0 bases and 3 bases, there was a span of 14 bases. CDR3 sequence reads: CASSLSGFVVDTGELFF. In DNA form, the CDR3 reads TGTGCCAGCAGTTTATCTGGGTTCGTGGTTGACACCGGGGAGCTGTTTTTT.

This clonotype has at least ten counts. V gene TRBV6-1 combines with J gene TRBJ1-6; TRBD1 matches 7 bases. Looked up from germline, CDR1 is MNHNS and CDR2 is SASEGT. V dropped 6 bases and J dropped 7; count of bases not matched to a gene: 6. CDR3 length: 14 residues. The CDR3 nucleotides read TGTGCCAGCAGACCTGGACAGGCAAATTCACCCCTCCACTTT. This translates into CASRPGQANSPLHF.

CDR3: CSARDSQGGSYNEQFF. The DNA for the CDR3 is TGCAGTGCTAGAGATAGTCAGGGAGGCTCCTACAATGAGCAGTTCTTC. This chain joins TRBV20-1 and TRBJ2-1, with D possibly matching TRBD2 (6 bases). Per germline, CDR1 DFQATT and CDR2 SNEGSKA (reference sequence). The CDR3 sequence is 16 residues long. V dropped 0 bases and J dropped 0 bases, with 12 bases sitting between them.